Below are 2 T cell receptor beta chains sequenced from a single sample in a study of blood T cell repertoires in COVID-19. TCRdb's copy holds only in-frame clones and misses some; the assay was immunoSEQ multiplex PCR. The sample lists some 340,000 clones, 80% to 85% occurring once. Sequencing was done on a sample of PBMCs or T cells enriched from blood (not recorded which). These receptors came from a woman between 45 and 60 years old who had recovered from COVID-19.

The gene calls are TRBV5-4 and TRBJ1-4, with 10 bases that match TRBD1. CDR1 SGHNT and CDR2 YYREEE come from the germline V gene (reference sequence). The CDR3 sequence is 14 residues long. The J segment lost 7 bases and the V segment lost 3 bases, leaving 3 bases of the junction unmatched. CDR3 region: CASSSRQGAEKLFF. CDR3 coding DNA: TGTGCCAGCAGCTCCCGACAGGGGGCTGAAAAACTGTTTTTT.

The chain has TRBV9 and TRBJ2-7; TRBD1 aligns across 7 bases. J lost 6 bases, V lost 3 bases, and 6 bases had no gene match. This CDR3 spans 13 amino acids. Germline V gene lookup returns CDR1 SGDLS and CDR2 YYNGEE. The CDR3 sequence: CASSATHRGEQYF. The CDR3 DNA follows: TGTGCCAGCAGCGCGACCCACAGGGGCGAGCAGTACTTC.